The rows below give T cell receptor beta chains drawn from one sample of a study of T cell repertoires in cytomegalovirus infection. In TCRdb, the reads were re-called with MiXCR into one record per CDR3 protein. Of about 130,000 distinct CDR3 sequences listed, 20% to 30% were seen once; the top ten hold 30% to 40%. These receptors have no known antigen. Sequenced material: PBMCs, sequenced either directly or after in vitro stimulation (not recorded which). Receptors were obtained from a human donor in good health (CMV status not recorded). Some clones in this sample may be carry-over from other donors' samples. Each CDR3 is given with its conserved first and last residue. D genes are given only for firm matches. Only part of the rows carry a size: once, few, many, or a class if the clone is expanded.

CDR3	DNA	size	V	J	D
CATSRQLGGDQYF	TGTGCCACCAGCAGACAGCTGGGTGGGGACCAGTACTTC	few	TRBV15	TRBJ2-5	NA
CASSPGGGVSNQPQHF	TGTGCCAGCAGCCCAGGCGGGGGTGTCAGCAATCAGCCCCAGCATTTT	NA	TRBV7-9	TRBJ1-5	NA
CASSDTFWDTEAFF	TGTGCCAGCAGTGATACATTTTGGGACACTGAAGCTTTCTTT	many	TRBV6-1	TRBJ1-1	NA
CASSLDNQETQYF	TGTGCCAGCAGCTTGGACAACCAAGAGACCCAGTACTTC	NA	TRBV7-9	TRBJ2-5	NA
CASTPNGQGSHTIYF	TGTGCCAGCACCCCAAACGGACAGGGGTCGCACACCATATATTTT	few	TRBV2	TRBJ1-3	TRBD1
CASRPRNTRDTYSF	TGTGCCAGCAGACCCCGAAATACTCGGGATACCTATAGTTTT	many	TRBV12-3/TRBV12-4	TRBJ2-3	NA
CASSKRPDTNSPLHF	TGTGCCAGTAGTAAGAGGCCAGATACAAATTCACCCCTCCACTTT	NA	TRBV19	TRBJ1-6	NA
CASSPGTSSYNEQFF	TGTGCCAGCAGTCCCGGGACTAGTTCCTACAATGAGCAGTTCTTC	NA	TRBV6-2/TRBV6-3	TRBJ2-1	TRBD2
CASSYSGSVTGELFF	TGTGCCAGCAGTTATAGTGGGAGTGTCACCGGGGAGCTGTTTTTT	many	TRBV6-2/TRBV6-3	TRBJ2-2	NA
CASSQETPGVNEQFF	TGTGCCAGCAGCCAAGAGACCCCGGGAGTTAATGAGCAGTTCTTC	NA	TRBV3-1	TRBJ2-1	NA
CASSSLAGVAGEETQYF	TGTGCCAGCAGCTCTCTAGCGGGAGTTGCGGGTGAAGAGACCCAGTACTTC	NA	TRBV6-5	TRBJ2-5	TRBD2
CAWSNAGPIKGDIQYF	TGTGCCTGGAGTAACGCGGGACCGATAAAGGGGGACATTCAGTACTTC	few	TRBV30	TRBJ2-4	NA
CSVEGDSGYNEQFF	TGCAGCGTTGAAGGGGATAGCGGCTACAATGAGCAGTTCTTC	few	TRBV29-1	TRBJ2-1	NA
CATSRLGPAGNQPQHF	TGTGCCACCAGCAGACTGGGCCCGGCGGGCAATCAGCCCCAGCATTTT	NA	TRBV15	TRBJ1-5	NA
CASMGVSYEQYF	TGCGCCAGCATGGGGGTCTCCTACGAGCAGTACTTC	NA	TRBV5-1	TRBJ2-7	NA
CASSLAGEPYNEQFF	TGTGCCAGCAGTTTAGCAGGAGAGCCCTACAATGAGCAGTTCTTC	NA	TRBV12-3/TRBV12-4	TRBJ2-1	NA
CASSPGQGLTEAFF	TGTGCCAGCAGCCCGGGACAGGGGTTAACTGAAGCTTTCTTT	NA	TRBV9	TRBJ1-1	TRBD1